This TCR beta chain was observed in a study of T cell responses to AZD1222 COVID-19 vaccine. Sequenced by immunoSEQ multiplex PCR; TCRdb stores in-frame clones only, minus some. In the table there are about 190,000 clones, 85% to 95% of which are singletons. The CDR3 contains 16 residues. The germline gives CDR1 SEHNR, CDR2 FQNEAQ (reference sequence). V was pared by 5 bases and J by 2 bases, with 9 bases of the junction left unmatched. The sample consisted of peripheral blood, taken on day 0 of AZD1222 vaccination. This TCR came from an adult in good health. The gene calls are TRBV7-9 and TRBJ2-1; 7 bases line up with TRBD1. CDR3 in amino acids: CASSGSPGGPYNEQFF. The CDR3 DNA sequence: TGTGCCAGCAGCGGATCCCCAGGGGGTCCCTACAATGAGCAGTTCTTC.